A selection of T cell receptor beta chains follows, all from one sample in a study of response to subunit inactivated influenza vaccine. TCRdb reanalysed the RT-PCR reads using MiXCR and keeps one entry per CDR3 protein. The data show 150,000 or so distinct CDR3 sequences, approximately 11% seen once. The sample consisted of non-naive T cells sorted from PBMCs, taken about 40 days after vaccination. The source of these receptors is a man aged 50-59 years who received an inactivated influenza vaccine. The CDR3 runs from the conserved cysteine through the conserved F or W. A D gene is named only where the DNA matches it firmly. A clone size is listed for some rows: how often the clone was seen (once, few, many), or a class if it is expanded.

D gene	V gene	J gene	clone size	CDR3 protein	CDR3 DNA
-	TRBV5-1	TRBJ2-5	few	CASSSGPLETQYF	TGCGCCAGCAGCTCCGGACCGCTGGAGACCCAGTACTTC
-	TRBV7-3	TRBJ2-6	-	CASGPGWSGANVLTF	TGTGCCAGCGGACCCGGGTGGTCTGGGGCCAACGTCCTGACTTTC
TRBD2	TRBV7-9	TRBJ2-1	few	CASSLGLAVNEQFF	TGTGCCAGCAGCTTAGGTCTAGCGGTCAATGAGCAGTTCTTC
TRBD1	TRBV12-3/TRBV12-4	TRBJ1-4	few	CASSSQGAALGKLFF	TGTGCCAGCAGTTCTCAGGGGGCCGCGTTGGGAAAACTGTTTTTT
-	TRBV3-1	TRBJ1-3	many	CASSHSISSGNTIYF	TGTGCCAGCAGCCACAGTATTTCCTCTGGAAACACCATATATTTT
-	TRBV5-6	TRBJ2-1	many	CASSLGGRYEQFF	TGTGCCAGCAGCTTGGGCGGCAGGTATGAGCAGTTCTTC
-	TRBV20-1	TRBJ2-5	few	CSGTPEETQYF	TGCAGTGGGACGCCAGAAGAGACCCAGTACTTC
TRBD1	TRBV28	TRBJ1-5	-	CASSLLGQVGQPQHF	TGTGCCAGCAGTTTATTGGGACAGGTGGGGCAGCCCCAGCATTTT
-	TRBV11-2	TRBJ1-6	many	CASSSRTDSPLHF	TGTGCCAGCAGCTCGAGGACGGATTCACCCCTCCACTTT
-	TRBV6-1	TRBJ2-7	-	CASSRTGMAYEQYF	TGTGCCAGCAGTCGAACAGGGATGGCCTACGAGCAGTACTTC
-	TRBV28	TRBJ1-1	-	CASRTLDTNINTEAFF	TGTGCCAGCAGGACTCTAGACACGAATATTAACACTGAAGCTTTCTTT
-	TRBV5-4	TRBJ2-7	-	CASHRETDGPHEQYF	TGTGCCAGCCATAGGGAGACAGATGGGCCCCACGAGCAGTACTTC
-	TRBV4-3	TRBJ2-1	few	CASSQDAGRAYNEQFF	TGCGCCAGCAGCCAAGATGCGGGTCGGGCCTACAATGAGCAGTTCTTC
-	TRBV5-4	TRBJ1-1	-	CASSLVQGTEAFF	TGTGCCAGCAGCTTGGTGCAGGGGACTGAAGCTTTCTTT
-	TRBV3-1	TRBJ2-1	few	CASSQDFPGASSYNEQFF	TGTGCCAGCAGCCAAGATTTTCCGGGGGCGAGCTCCTACAATGAGCAGTTCTTC
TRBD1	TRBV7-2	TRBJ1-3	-	CASSPLTGPLGGNTIYF	TGTGCCAGCAGCCCCCTGACAGGGCCCCTCGGTGGAAACACCATATATTTT
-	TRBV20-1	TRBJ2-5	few	CSARDRRKWYQETQYF	TGCAGTGCTAGAGATCGTCGGAAATGGTACCAAGAGACCCAGTACTTC
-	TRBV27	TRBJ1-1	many	CASRLQGGRAFF	TGTGCCAGCAGACTACAGGGAGGTAGAGCTTTCTTT
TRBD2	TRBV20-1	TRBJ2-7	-	CSARPGTSGGVNEQYF	TGCAGTGCTAGGCCCGGGACTAGCGGGGGGGTCAACGAGCAGTACTTC
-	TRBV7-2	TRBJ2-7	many	CASSLVQGSYEQYF	TGTGCCAGCAGCTTAGTCCAGGGGTCGTACGAGCAGTACTTC
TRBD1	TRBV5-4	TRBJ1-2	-	CASSFGTGGQKPYAYTF	TGTGCCAGCAGCTTCGGGACAGGGGGGCAGAAACCCTATGCCTACACCTTC
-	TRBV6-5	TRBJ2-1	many	CASSYLSLNSLGGNEQFF	TGTGCCAGCAGTTACCTTTCGCTCAACAGTCTCGGGGGCAATGAGCAGTTCTTC
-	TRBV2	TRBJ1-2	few	CASLETRNYGYTF	TGTGCCAGCCTGGAGACTCGGAACTATGGCTACACCTTC
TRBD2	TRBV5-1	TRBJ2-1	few	CASSLGSGGSYNEQFF	TGCGCCAGCAGCTTGGGTAGCGGGGGCTCCTACAATGAGCAGTTCTTC
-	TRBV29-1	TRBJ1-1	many	CSVDVGGRNTEAFF	TGCAGCGTTGATGTGGGGGGCAGGAACACTGAAGCTTTCTTT
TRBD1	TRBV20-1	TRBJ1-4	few	CSAYRGLGEKLFF	TGCAGTGCCTACAGGGGGCTCGGGGAAAAACTGTTTTTT
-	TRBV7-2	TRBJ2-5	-	CASSSLRETQYF	TGTGCCAGCAGCTCCCTTCGGGAGACCCAGTACTTC
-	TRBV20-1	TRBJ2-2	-	CSGRGAGNTGELFF	TGCAGTGGCCGGGGCGCAGGGAACACCGGGGAGCTGTTTTTT
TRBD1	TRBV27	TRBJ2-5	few	CASRDRGNARGTQYF	TGTGCCAGCAGAGACAGGGGGAACGCAAGAGGGACCCAGTACTTC
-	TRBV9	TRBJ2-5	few	CASSVDQGETQYF	TGTGCCAGCAGCGTAGATCAGGGAGAGACCCAGTACTTC
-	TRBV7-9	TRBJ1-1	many	CASSWALGEAFF	TGTGCCAGCAGCTGGGCTTTAGGTGAAGCTTTCTTT
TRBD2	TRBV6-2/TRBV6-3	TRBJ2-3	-	CASTEKRGLLIYTDTQYF	TGTGCCAGCACCGAGAAGCGGGGCCTTTTAATCTACACAGATACGCAGTATTTT
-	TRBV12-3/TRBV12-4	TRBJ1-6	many	CASDRGRGRYNSPLHF	TGTGCCAGCGATCGAGGCCGTGGAAGGTATAATTCACCCCTCCACTTT
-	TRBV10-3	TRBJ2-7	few	CAISESLGSYEQYF	TGTGCCATCAGTGAGTCGTTGGGATCCTACGAGCAGTACTTC
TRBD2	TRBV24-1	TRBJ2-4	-	CATSDPGTSGAIQYF	TGTGCCACCAGTGATCCCGGGACTAGCGGGGCTATTCAGTACTTC
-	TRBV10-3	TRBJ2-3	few	CAIRGGGGVDTQYF	TGTGCCATCAGGGGAGGGGGGGGCGTAGATACGCAGTATTTT
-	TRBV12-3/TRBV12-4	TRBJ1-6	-	CASSAGTHNSPLHF	TGTGCCAGCAGCGCCGGGACCCATAATTCACCCCTCCACTTT
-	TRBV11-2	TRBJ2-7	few	CASSLNAGSPLGQYF	TGTGCCAGCAGCTTGAACGCCGGGTCTCCCTTGGGGCAGTACTTC
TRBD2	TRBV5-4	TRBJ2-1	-	CASSGTSGSVYNEQFF	TGTGCCAGCAGCGGTACAAGCGGGAGCGTCTACAATGAGCAGTTCTTC
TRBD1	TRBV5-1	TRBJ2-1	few	CASSPGDRVGEQFF	TGCGCCAGCAGCCCGGGGGACAGGGTGGGTGAGCAGTTCTTC
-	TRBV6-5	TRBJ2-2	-	CASSYRAIGTGELFF	TGTGCCAGCAGTTACCGGGCTATAGGGACCGGGGAGCTGTTTTTT
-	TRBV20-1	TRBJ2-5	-	CSARPSQETQYF	TGCAGTGCTAGGCCCAGTCAAGAGACCCAGTACTTC
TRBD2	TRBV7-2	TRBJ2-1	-	CASSAGVGGPYNEQFF	TGTGCCAGCAGCGCCGGTGTGGGAGGGCCCTACAATGAGCAGTTCTTC
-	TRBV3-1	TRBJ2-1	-	CASSQDVAGASFPEQFF	TGTGCCAGCAGCCAAGATGTGGCGGGGGCGAGTTTTCCTGAGCAGTTCTTC
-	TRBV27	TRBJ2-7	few	CASSLTGDGQYF	TGTGCCAGCAGTTTAACGGGGGACGGGCAGTACTTC
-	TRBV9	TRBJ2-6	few	CASKRDPGANVLTF	TGTGCCAGCAAACGAGATCCTGGGGCCAACGTCCTGACTTTC
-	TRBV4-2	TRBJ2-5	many	CASSQDPLASKETQYF	TGTGCCAGCAGCCAAGATCCCCTAGCCAGTAAAGAGACCCAGTACTTC
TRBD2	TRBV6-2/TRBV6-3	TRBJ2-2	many	CASSSLTSRGELFF	TGTGCCAGCAGTTCTTTGACTAGCCGCGGGGAGCTGTTTTTT
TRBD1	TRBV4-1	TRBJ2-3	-	CASSQDLQGKADTQYF	TGCGCCAGCAGCCAAGATTTACAGGGGAAGGCAGATACGCAGTATTTT
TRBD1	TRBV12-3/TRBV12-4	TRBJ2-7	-	CASSETGQGIYEQYF	TGTGCCAGCAGTGAAACGGGACAGGGGATATACGAGCAGTACTTC
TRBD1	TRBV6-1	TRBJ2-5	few	CAGGSKTGGLETQYF	TGTGCCGGGGGGTCAAAGACAGGGGGCTTGGAGACCCAGTACTTC
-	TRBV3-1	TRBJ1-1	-	CASSQGGGTEAFF	TGTGCCAGCAGCCAAGGGGGAGGCACTGAAGCTTTCTTT
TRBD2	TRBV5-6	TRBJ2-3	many	CASSLSSGITDTQYF	TGTGCCAGCAGCTTGTCTAGCGGGATTACAGATACGCAGTATTTT
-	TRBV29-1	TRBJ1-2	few	CSVVNQGNYGYTF	TGCAGCGTTGTTAACCAGGGGAACTATGGCTACACCTTC
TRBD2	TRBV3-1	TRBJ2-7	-	CASRSRGAEQYF	TGTGCCAGCAGGTCGCGGGGGGCTGAGCAGTACTTC
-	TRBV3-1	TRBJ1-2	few	CASSPEAVMGYTF	TGTGCCAGCAGCCCAGAAGCAGTTATGGGCTACACCTTC
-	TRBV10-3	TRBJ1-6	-	CATENGNNSPLHF	TGTGCCACCGAAAACGGAAATAATTCACCCCTCCACTTT
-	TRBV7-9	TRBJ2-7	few	CASSSPAGRGRYEQYF	TGTGCCAGCAGCTCCCCAGCTGGGAGGGGGCGATACGAGCAGTACTTC
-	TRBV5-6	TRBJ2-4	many	CASSSDSKNIQYF	TGTGCCAGCAGCTCCGATTCCAAAAACATTCAGTACTTC